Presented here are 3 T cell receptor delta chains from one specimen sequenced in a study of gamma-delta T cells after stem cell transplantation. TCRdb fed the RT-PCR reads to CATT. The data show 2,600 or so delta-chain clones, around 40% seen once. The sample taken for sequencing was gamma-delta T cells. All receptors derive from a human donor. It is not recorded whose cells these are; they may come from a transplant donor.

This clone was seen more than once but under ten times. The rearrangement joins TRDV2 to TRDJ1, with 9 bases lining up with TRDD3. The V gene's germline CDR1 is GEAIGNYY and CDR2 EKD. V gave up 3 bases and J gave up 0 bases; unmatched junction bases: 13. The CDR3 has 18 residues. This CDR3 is CACDHMTGGQQYTDKLIF. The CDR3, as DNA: TGTGCCTGTGACCATATGACTGGGGGACAACAGTACACCGATAAACTCATCTTT.

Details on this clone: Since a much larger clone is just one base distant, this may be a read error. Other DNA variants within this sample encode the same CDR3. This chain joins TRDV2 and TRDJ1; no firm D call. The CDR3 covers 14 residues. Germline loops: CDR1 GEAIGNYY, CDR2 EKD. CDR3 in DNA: TGTGCTTGTGACGCGGTCTTAACGGGCGATAAACTCATCTTT. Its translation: CACDAVLTGDKLIF.

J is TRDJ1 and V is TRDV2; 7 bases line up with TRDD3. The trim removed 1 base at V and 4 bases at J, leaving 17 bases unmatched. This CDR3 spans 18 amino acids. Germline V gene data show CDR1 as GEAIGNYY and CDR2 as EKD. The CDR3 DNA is TGTGCCTGTGACACACTGGGGACTGAGGAATTTGAGGTCGATAAACTCATCTTT. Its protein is CACDTLGTEEFEVDKLIF.